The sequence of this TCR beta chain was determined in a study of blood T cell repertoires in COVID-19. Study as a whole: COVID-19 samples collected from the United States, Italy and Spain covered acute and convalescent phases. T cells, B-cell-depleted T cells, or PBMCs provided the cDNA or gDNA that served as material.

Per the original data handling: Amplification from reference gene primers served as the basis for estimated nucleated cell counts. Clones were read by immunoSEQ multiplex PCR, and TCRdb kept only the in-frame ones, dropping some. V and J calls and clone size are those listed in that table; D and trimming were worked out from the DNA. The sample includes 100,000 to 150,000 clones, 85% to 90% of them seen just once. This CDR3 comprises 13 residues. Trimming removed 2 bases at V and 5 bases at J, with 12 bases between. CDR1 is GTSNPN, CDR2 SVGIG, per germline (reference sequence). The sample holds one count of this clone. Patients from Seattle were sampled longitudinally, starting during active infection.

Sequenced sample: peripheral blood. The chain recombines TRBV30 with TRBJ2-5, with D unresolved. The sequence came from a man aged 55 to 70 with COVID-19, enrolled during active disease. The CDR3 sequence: CAWSQFVAETQYF. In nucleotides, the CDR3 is TGTGCCTGGAGTCAATTTGTTGCGGAGACCCAGTACTTC.